A single TCR beta chain is shown here with its context. Each CDR3 protein gets one entry after TCRdb re-called the 5' RACE reads with MiXCR. Here the sample spans roughly 35,000 distinct CDR3 sequences, 8% to 9.5% being singletons. The sample originates from a study of early T cells in non-severe SARS-CoV-2 infection. This clonotype was obtained from an adult who was a healthcare worker with PCR-confirmed SARS-CoV-2 infection or an uninfected control (not recorded which). Sequenced input: whole blood.

The CDR3 reads CARTQGNSGNTIYF. The CDR3 DNA is TGTGCCCGCACACAGGGGAACTCTGGAAACACCATATATTTT. The chain combines TRBV30 with TRBJ1-3; the match to TRBD1 covers 7 bases. Per germline, CDR1 GTSNPN and CDR2 SVGIG (reference sequence). V trimming: 8 bases; J trimming: 0 bases; junction bases outside the gene matches: 7. The CDR3 sequence is 14 residues long. The variable domain in full, completed from reference TRBV30 and TRBJ1-3, reads SQTIHQWPATLVQPVGSPLSLECTVEGTSNPNLYWYRQAAGRGLQLLFYSVGIGQISSEVPQNLSASRPQDRQFILSSKKLLLSDSGFYLCARTQGNSGNTIYFGEGSWLTVV.